This T cell receptor (beta chain) was recorded in a study of blood T cell repertoires in COVID-19. Assay used: immunoSEQ multiplex PCR; TCRdb lists only in-frame clones, some missing. The data hold roughly 150,000 clones, with around 89% observed a single time. Germline values: CDR1 LNHDA, CDR2 SQIVND (reference sequence). There are 13 residues in the CDR3. Trimming removed 7 bases from V and 5 bases from J; junction bases left unmatched: 7. The rearrangement uses TRBV19 and TRBJ1-2, with 7 bases lining up with TRBD1. The clonotype originates from a man aged 55 to 70 with acute or convalescent COVID-19. Sequencing used peripheral blood. For the CDR3, the DNA is TGTGCCAGTAAGACAGGGCAACAGTATGGCTACACCTTC. Its translation is CASKTGQQYGYTF.